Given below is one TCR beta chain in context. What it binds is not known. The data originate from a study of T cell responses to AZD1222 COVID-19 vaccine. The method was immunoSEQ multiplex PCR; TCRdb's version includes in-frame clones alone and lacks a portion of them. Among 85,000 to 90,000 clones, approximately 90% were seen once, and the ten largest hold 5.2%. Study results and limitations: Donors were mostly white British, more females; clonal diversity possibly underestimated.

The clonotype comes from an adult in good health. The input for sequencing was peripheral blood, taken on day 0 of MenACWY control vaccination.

CDR3 sequence reads: CASSPFSGNTIYF. The CDR3, as DNA: TGTGCCAGCAGCCCCTTCTCGGGAAACACCATATATTTT. V and J are TRBV11-2 and TRBJ1-3; no definite D call. CDR1 is SGHAT and CDR2 is FQNNGV in the germline V gene. V gave up 5 bases and J gave up 4 bases, with 9 bases separating them. The CDR3 covers 13 residues.